These T cell receptor beta chains were read from a single sample in a study of T cell changes during pregnancy in multiple sclerosis. Profiling relied on immunoSEQ multiplex PCR, and the TCRdb table lists in-frame clones only, not all of them. The sample consists of tens of thousands of clones, 90% to 95% of them appearing once. Sequencing used peripheral blood, obtained after pregnancy. These receptors all stem from a female donor with multiple sclerosis, enrolled in a pregnancy study. CDR3s include the opening cysteine and the closing phenylalanine or tryptophan. A D gene is named only where the DNA matches it firmly. Where a row states a size, it is once, few, many or the class of an expanded clone; other rows omit it.

DNA: TGTGCCAGCAGTATCCGGGAGAATGAAAAACTGTTTTTT; CDR3: CASSIRENEKLFF; J: TRBJ1-4; D: -; V: TRBV6-4; size: -
DNA: TGTGCCAGCAGCCTGCGGGGGGGGATTGAAGCTTTCTTT; CDR3: CASSLRGGIEAFF; J: TRBJ1-1; D: -; V: TRBV7-6; size: -
DNA: TGTGCCAGCAGTTACGCGGGTTTTATAGAAAACACCATATATTTT; CDR3: CASSYAGFIENTIYF; J: TRBJ1-3; D: -; V: TRBV6-5; size: -
DNA: TGCGCCAGCAGCCAAGAGGGGGGTTGGGGCTATGGCTACACCTTC; CDR3: CASSQEGGWGYGYTF; J: TRBJ1-2; D: -; V: TRBV4-3; size: -
DNA: TGTGCCATCAGTGAGCCGGGGGGATCTGTGGATGAGCAGTTCTTC; CDR3: CAISEPGGSVDEQFF; J: TRBJ2-1; D: TRBD2; V: TRBV10-3; size: -
DNA: TGTGCCAGCAGCTTAATGACAGTTAATGAAAAACTGTTTTTT; CDR3: CASSLMTVNEKLFF; J: TRBJ1-4; D: -; V: TRBV7-3; size: -
DNA: TGTGCCAGCAGCTTAGGACCCCCTAGCGGGGGCTCCTACGAGCAGTACTTC; CDR3: CASSLGPPSGGSYEQYF; J: TRBJ2-7; D: TRBD2; V: TRBV7-2; size: -
DNA: TGTGCCAGCAGTTACCGGGGACAGGATTGGGGCTACACCTTC; CDR3: CASSYRGQDWGYTF; J: TRBJ1-2; D: TRBD1; V: TRBV6-6; size: -
DNA: TGTGCCAGCAGTGAGGGCTGGCGGGGATCAACCAATCAGCCCCAGCATTTT; CDR3: CASSEGWRGSTNQPQHF; J: TRBJ1-5; D: -; V: TRBV2; size: few
DNA: TGTGCCAGCAGTTACTCCCCCACAGGGGAGACTGAAGCTTTCTTT; CDR3: CASSYSPTGETEAFF; J: TRBJ1-1; D: TRBD1; V: TRBV6-5; size: -
DNA: TGTGCTAGTGGTTTAACAGGGTTGGACGAGCAGTACTTC; CDR3: CASGLTGLDEQYF; J: TRBJ2-7; D: -; V: TRBV12-5; size: -
DNA: TGTGCCAGCAGTGGCCAGGGCCACACTGAAGCTTTCTTT; CDR3: CASSGQGHTEAFF; J: TRBJ1-1; D: -; V: TRBV25-1; size: -
DNA: TGTGCCAGCAGTTACCTCTTGACTTTAGATACGCAGTATTTT; CDR3: CASSYLLTLDTQYF; J: TRBJ2-3; D: -; V: TRBV6-6; size: -
DNA: TGTGCCAGCAGCTCCCATCGACAGGGGAAGGAGGGCTACACCTTC; CDR3: CASSSHRQGKEGYTF; J: TRBJ1-2; D: TRBD1; V: TRBV7-2; size: -
DNA: TGTGCCACATCTATTTCTTACACTGAAGCTTTCTTT; CDR3: CATSISYTEAFF; J: TRBJ1-1; D: -; V: TRBV19; size: -
DNA: TGTGCCAGCAGCGTTCGTATGAACACCGGGGAGCTGTTTTTT; CDR3: CASSVRMNTGELFF; J: TRBJ2-2; D: -; V: TRBV9; size: -
DNA: TGTGCCAGCAGTTCCGGGACAGGGAGGGGGGGTCCTTTGACCCAGCATTTT; CDR3: CASSSGTGRGGPLTQHF; J: TRBJ1-5; D: TRBD1; V: TRBV27; size: -
DNA: TGTGCCAGCAGCTTAATGCAGGGTCCAGAGACCCAGTACTTC; CDR3: CASSLMQGPETQYF; J: TRBJ2-5; D: -; V: TRBV7-9; size: -
DNA: TGTGCCATCAATCAGGGCGGCTCCTACAATGAGCAGTTCTTC; CDR3: CAINQGGSYNEQFF; J: TRBJ2-1; D: -; V: TRBV10-3; size: -
DNA: TGTGCCAGCAGCTTAACAGGACCGGGACTAGCCACAGATACGCAGTATTTT; CDR3: CASSLTGPGLATDTQYF; J: TRBJ2-3; D: TRBD2; V: TRBV7-3; size: -
DNA: TGTGCCAGCAGCTTAGGGGACAGGGGGCGTCGGGGCTACACCTTC; CDR3: CASSLGDRGRRGYTF; J: TRBJ1-2; D: TRBD1; V: TRBV7-9; size: -
DNA: TGTGCCAGCAGCCCCGGGGGACAGGGGTACAATGAGCAGTTCTTC; CDR3: CASSPGGQGYNEQFF; J: TRBJ2-1; D: TRBD1; V: TRBV11-1; size: -
DNA: TGTGCCAGTACCCCCCGGGGGGCAGGCTTTTTCTATGGCTACACCTTC; CDR3: CASTPRGAGFFYGYTF; J: TRBJ1-2; D: -; V: TRBV19; size: -
DNA: TGTGCCAGCAGCTTGGTGGTGGGGGGGGTGGTAGATACGCAGTATTTT; CDR3: CASSLVVGGVVDTQYF; J: TRBJ2-3; D: TRBD2; V: TRBV5-4; size: -
DNA: TGTGCCAGCAGCTGGCGGGGGGGCACAGATACGCAGTATTTT; CDR3: CASSWRGGTDTQYF; J: TRBJ2-3; D: TRBD2; V: TRBV9; size: -
DNA: TGTGCCAGCAGCCCGATGGGGCTCACTAAAGGGGAGACCCAGTACTTC; CDR3: CASSPMGLTKGETQYF; J: TRBJ2-5; D: -; V: TRBV9; size: -
DNA: TGCAGCGTTGAAGAATGGGACAGGGACGAAAAACTGTTTTTT; CDR3: CSVEEWDRDEKLFF; J: TRBJ1-4; D: TRBD1; V: TRBV29-1; size: -
DNA: TGCGCCAGCAGCCCCTACCCCGGGAGAGCTTTCTTT; CDR3: CASSPYPGRAFF; J: TRBJ1-1; D: -; V: TRBV4-3; size: -
DNA: TGTGCCAGCAGACCTCCGGGAGGCGGAAACACCATATATTTT; CDR3: CASRPPGGGNTIYF; J: TRBJ1-3; D: -; V: TRBV6-5; size: -
DNA: TGCGCCAGCAGCTTGTCGGGACTGTACGAGCAGTACTTC; CDR3: CASSLSGLYEQYF; J: TRBJ2-7; D: -; V: TRBV5-1; size: -
DNA: TGTGCCAGCAGCTACGATACGGAGTATAGCAATCAGCCCCAGCATTTT; CDR3: CASSYDTEYSNQPQHF; J: TRBJ1-5; D: -; V: TRBV7-9; size: -
DNA: TGTGCCAGCAGCCAGAGACTAGCGGGGGCCGTGCAGTATTTT; CDR3: CASSQRLAGAVQYF; J: TRBJ2-3; D: TRBD2; V: TRBV7-2; size: -
DNA: TGTGCCAGCAGCTTGGATCCCAGCTACGAGCAGTACTTC; CDR3: CASSLDPSYEQYF; J: TRBJ2-7; D: -; V: TRBV5-4; size: -
DNA: TGTGCCAGCAGCACCCAGTGGCCCCAGCATTTT; CDR3: CASSTQWPQHF; J: TRBJ1-5; D: -; V: TRBV21-1; size: few
DNA: TGTGCCAGCGGCCCACGAGGGGGCAGTGAGACCCAGTACTTC; CDR3: CASGPRGGSETQYF; J: TRBJ2-5; D: TRBD1; V: TRBV25-1; size: -
DNA: TGTGCCAGCAGCTTAGGGGGAGGTATGAACACTGAAGCTTTCTTT; CDR3: CASSLGGGMNTEAFF; J: TRBJ1-1; D: -; V: TRBV7-2; size: -
DNA: TGTGCCTGGACGGAAACAGGACGGAACACCGGGGAGCTGTTTTTT; CDR3: CAWTETGRNTGELFF; J: TRBJ2-2; D: -; V: TRBV30; size: -
DNA: TGTGCCAGCAGTTCGGGACTGATAAAGTACTATGGCTACACCTTC; CDR3: CASSSGLIKYYGYTF; J: TRBJ1-2; D: -; V: TRBV27; size: -
DNA: TGTGCCAGCTCACCAAGCCAGGCGAATTCACCCCTCCACTTT; CDR3: CASSPSQANSPLHF; J: TRBJ1-6; D: -; V: TRBV18; size: once
DNA: TGTGCCAGCAGTAGGACAGGGGTTGAAAAACTGTTTTTT; CDR3: CASSRTGVEKLFF; J: TRBJ1-4; D: TRBD1; V: TRBV6-5; size: -
DNA: TGCGCCAGCAGCTTGGAAGGGACAGGGGGCGAAAAACTGTTTTTT; CDR3: CASSLEGTGGEKLFF; J: TRBJ1-4; D: TRBD1; V: TRBV5-1; size: -
DNA: TGTGCCAGCAGCTCCGGGGGGTCTAGCGGCTACGAGCAGTACTTC; CDR3: CASSSGGSSGYEQYF; J: TRBJ2-7; D: TRBD2; V: TRBV7-8; size: -
DNA: TGTGCCAGCGGGGGCGGGACAGGGAATTCACCCCTCCACTTT; CDR3: CASGGGTGNSPLHF; J: TRBJ1-6; D: -; V: TRBV21-1; size: -
DNA: TGTGCCAGCAGTTACCGGACAGGGAGCACTGAAGCTTTCTTT; CDR3: CASSYRTGSTEAFF; J: TRBJ1-1; D: TRBD1; V: TRBV6-5; size: -
DNA: TGCGCCAGCAGCCCATCCGGGACTGCCTTCTACGAGCAGTACTTC; CDR3: CASSPSGTAFYEQYF; J: TRBJ2-7; D: -; V: TRBV4-3; size: once
DNA: TGTGCCAGCAGCGTCGGACTAGCGGGGGGGTTTGAGCAGTTCTTC; CDR3: CASSVGLAGGFEQFF; J: TRBJ2-1; D: TRBD2; V: TRBV9; size: -
DNA: TGTGCCAGCAGCCAAGATCCGGCCGGGGGGCCCCGTAACAATGAGCAGTTCTTC; CDR3: CASSQDPAGGPRNNEQFF; J: TRBJ2-1; D: -; V: TRBV4-2; size: -
DNA: TGTGCCACCAGCAGAGATCAGATTCCCAATCAGCCCCAGCATTTT; CDR3: CATSRDQIPNQPQHF; J: TRBJ1-5; D: -; V: TRBV15; size: -
DNA: TGCGCCAGCAGTCGTAGCACAGATACGCAGTATTTT; CDR3: CASSRSTDTQYF; J: TRBJ2-3; D: -; V: TRBV10-2; size: -
DNA: TGTGCCAGCACTTTGAGGAGGGGCAGGAATGAGCAGTTCTTC; CDR3: CASTLRRGRNEQFF; J: TRBJ2-1; D: -; V: TRBV6-1; size: -